This section outlines one T cell receptor beta chain sequence together with its context. Its antigen is unidentified. This specimen comes from a study of tumor and adjacent non-tumor tissue in lung cancer. Whole-study context: Samples averaged roughly 4.2 million productive TCRbeta reads each.

Findings and limits, study-wide: Top 100 clones took a larger repertoire share in normal lung. Higher tumor TCR diversity was associated with shorter survival. TCR diversity was significantly greater in tumor than normal lung tissue.

The template was RNA from unsorted bulk tissue. This non-tumor lung sample came from over 3 cm beyond the tumor edge. Germline CDR1 reads SQVTM; CDR2 reads ANQGSEA. This CDR3 is built from 14 residues. Three rounds of nested PCR, following a modified ARM-PCR protocol, produced the TCRbeta library. TCRdb itself ran the multiplex PCR reads through MiXCR, one entry per CDR3 protein. The sample gives about 50,000 distinct CDR3 sequences, 70% to 80% of which show up once; around 25% is in the top ten. The rearrangement joins TRBV29-1 to TRBJ2-3; the D is unclear. The TCR was taken from a woman in her sixties or seventies with non-small cell lung cancer. The sample was distant non-tumor lung tissue. The chain's CDR3 is CRAPETRDTDTQYF. The CDR3 nucleotides read TGCAGAGCTCCCGAGACAAGGGACACAGATACGCAGTATTTT.